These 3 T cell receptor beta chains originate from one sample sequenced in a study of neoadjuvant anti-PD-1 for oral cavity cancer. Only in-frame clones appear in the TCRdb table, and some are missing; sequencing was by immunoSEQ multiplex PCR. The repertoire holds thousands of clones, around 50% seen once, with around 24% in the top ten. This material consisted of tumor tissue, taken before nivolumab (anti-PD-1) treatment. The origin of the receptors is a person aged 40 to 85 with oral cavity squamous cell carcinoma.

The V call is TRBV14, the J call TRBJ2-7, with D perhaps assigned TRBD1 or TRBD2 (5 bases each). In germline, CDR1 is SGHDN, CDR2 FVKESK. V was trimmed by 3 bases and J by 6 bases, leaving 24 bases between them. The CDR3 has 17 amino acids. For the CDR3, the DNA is TGTGCCAGCAGCCACCCGTCTCGGCAGGGACGTGGCTCCGAGCAGTACTTC. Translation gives CASSHPSRQGRGSEQYF.

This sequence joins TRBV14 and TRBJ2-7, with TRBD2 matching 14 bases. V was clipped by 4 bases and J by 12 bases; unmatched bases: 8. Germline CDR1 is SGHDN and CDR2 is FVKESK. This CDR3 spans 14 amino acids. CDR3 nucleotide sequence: TGTGCCAGCAGCCCCTTGGGACTAGCGGGGGCCCCGTACTTC. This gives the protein CASSPLGLAGAPYF.

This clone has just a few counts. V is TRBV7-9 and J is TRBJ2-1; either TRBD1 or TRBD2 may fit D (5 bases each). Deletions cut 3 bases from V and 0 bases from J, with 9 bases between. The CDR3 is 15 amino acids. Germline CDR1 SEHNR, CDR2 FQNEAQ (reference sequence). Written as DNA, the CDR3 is TGTGCCAGCAGCTTTAGCGACAGCTCCTACAATGAGCAGTTCTTC. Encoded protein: CASSFSDSSYNEQFF.